The clone carrying this TCR beta chain was seen a handful of times. The data derive from a study of blood T cell repertoires in COVID-19. Across the study: From T cells, B-cell-depleted T cells, or PBMCs came the material, which was cDNA or gDNA.

Data came from immunoSEQ multiplex PCR; TCRdb stores just in-frame clones and leaves some out. The sample contains a few hundred thousand clones, 70% to 90% of which appear only once. This CDR3 has 15 amino acids. The germline V and J ends were trimmed by 9 bases and 0 bases, with 15 bases remaining between them. Germline V gene data show CDR1 as LNHDA and CDR2 as SQIVND (reference sequence). Source material: peripheral blood. V gene TRBV19 combines with J gene TRBJ1-5; D remains ambiguous. The TCR originated in a man aged 30-40 years who had recovered from COVID-19. The CDR3 sequence is CASRTESYSNQPQHF. The CDR3 region has the DNA TGTGCCAGCCGAACTGAGAGCTATAGCAATCAGCCCCAGCATTTT.